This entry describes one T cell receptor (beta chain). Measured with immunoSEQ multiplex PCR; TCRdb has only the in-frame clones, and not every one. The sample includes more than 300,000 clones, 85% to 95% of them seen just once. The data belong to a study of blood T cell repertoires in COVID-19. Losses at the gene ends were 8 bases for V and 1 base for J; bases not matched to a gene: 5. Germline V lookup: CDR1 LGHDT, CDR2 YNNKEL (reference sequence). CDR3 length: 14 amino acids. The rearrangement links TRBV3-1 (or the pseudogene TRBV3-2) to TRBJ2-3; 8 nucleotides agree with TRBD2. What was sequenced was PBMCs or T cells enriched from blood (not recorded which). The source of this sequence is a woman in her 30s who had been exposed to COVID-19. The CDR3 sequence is CASAMREGTDTQYF. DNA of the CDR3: TGTGCCAGCGCGATGCGGGAGGGCACAGATACGCAGTATTTT.